The next 2 T cell receptor beta chains were all read from a single sample in a study of blood T cells in healthy people across ages (dated by TCRdb to about 2015). Library generation was performed with 5' RACE. TCRdb names Illumina HiSeq 2500 as the instrument used. A second PCR of about 6 to 12 cycles was run with a J-beta primer mix and a sample-barcoded 5' primer. In TCRdb, the public reads were trimmed at Q25 with fastp and aligned with MiXCR, with productive beta chains retained. Each entry is one CDR3 protein sequence, shown with its most common DNA and genes. Recorded for this sample are over a million distinct CDR3 sequences; under 30% of them occurred a single time. The ten largest clones represent 0.75% of the sample. This same sample was also taken into another study, of T cells of mothers and their children.

The sample taken for sequencing was blood. The receptors derive from a girl aged 2-10 years in good health.

This clonotype was counted between two and nine times. The chain carries TRBV27 and TRBJ1-1, with 7 bases that match TRBD1. V gave up 4 bases and J gave up 3 bases; unmatched junction bases: 11. The germline V gene has CDR1 MNHEY and CDR2 SMNVEV (reference sequence). The CDR3 consists of 16 residues. The CDR3 region has the DNA TGTGCCAGCAGTTACAGGGGCCCGGGTTTGGACACTGAAGCTTTCTTT. It specifies CASSYRGPGLDTEAFF.

This rearrangement joins TRBV19 to TRBJ1-1, with D uncertain. Trimming pared 5 bases from V and 4 bases from J, leaving 14 bases between. This CDR3 contains 14 residues. From germline, CDR1 is LNHDA and CDR2 SQIVND (reference sequence). The CDR3 reads CASSDRGWSTEAFF. The CDR3, as DNA: TGTGCCAGTAGTGATAGAGGGTGGAGCACTGAAGCTTTCTTT.